This entry is about one TCR beta chain. This entry belongs to a study of shared clonotypes between healthy human individuals. V shed 5 bases and J 0 bases; nucleotides not matched to a gene: 7. The length of the CDR3 is 16 residues. Germline CDR1 is SGHRS and CDR2 is YFSETQ. Libraries were prepared by immunoSEQ multiplex PCR; TCRdb keeps only in-frame clonotypes and omits some of them. The profile shows roughly 2.5 million clones, 85% to 95% of them singletons. Sequences were obtained from naive CD4+ T cells sorted from blood. Subset described: CD45RA+ positively selected. This sequence originates from a man in his late teens or twenties in good health. The rearrangement uses TRBV5-1 and TRBJ2-3, with 9 bases fitting TRBD1. This CDR3 is CASRASGQGSTDTQYF. As DNA, the CDR3 is TGCGCCAGCAGGGCCTCGGGACAGGGTAGCACAGATACGCAGTATTTT.